These 11 T cell receptor beta chains share one sample of origin, sequenced in a study of CD8+ T cells in alopecia areata. Extraction and reverse transcription of RNA yielded cDNA as the sequencing template. TCRdb's table, derived via immunoSEQ multiplex PCR, lists solely in-frame clones and lacks some. The table shows about 200,000 clones, with more than 55% occurring only once. The sample comprised CD8+ T cells sorted from blood. The receptors come from a human donor in good health.

The chain links TRBV29-1 to TRBJ2-1; TRBD1 agrees at 12 bases. Looked up from germline, CDR1 is SQVTM and CDR2 is ANQGSEA. This CDR3 is built from 14 residues. J was trimmed by 7 bases and V by 6 bases; bases with no gene match: 7. The CDR3 protein is CSVRGTGGRNEQFF. The CDR3 region has the DNA TGCAGCGTGAGGGGGACAGGGGGCAGGAATGAGCAGTTCTTC.

The J gene is TRBJ2-5, the V gene TRBV7-9, with 14 bases matching TRBD2. The CDR3 runs 15 residues. Germline V gene data show CDR1 as SEHNR and CDR2 as FQNEAQ (reference sequence). Trimming cost V 5 bases and J 6 bases; bases outside gene matches: 5. This CDR3 is CASSRLAGGLKTQYF. In nucleotides, the CDR3 is TGTGCCAGCAGCCGACTAGCGGGGGGGCTGAAGACCCAGTACTTC.

The V gene is TRBV27, the J gene TRBJ1-1, with D possibly matching TRBD1 (5 bases). Germline CDR1 MNHEY, CDR2 SMNVEV (reference sequence). This CDR3 has 13 amino acids. V lost 10 bases and J lost 0, with 12 bases in between. CDR3 amino acids: CATHDRLNTEAFF. CDR3 bases: TGTGCCACCCATGACAGACTGAACACTGAAGCTTTCTTT.

The rearrangement links TRBV27 to TRBJ1-1, with 7 bases identical to TRBD1. Looked up from germline, CDR1 is MNHEY and CDR2 is SMNVEV (reference sequence). This CDR3 is built from 14 residues. V dropped 3 bases and J dropped 5; count of bases not matched to a gene: 6. DNA for the CDR3: TGTGCCAGCAGTTTTAAGGGGGCAGGAACTGAAGCTTTCTTT. Translation: CASSFKGAGTEAFF.

The chain has TRBV15 and TRBJ2-2; 8 nucleotides align to TRBD2. Unmatched junction bases numbered 1, after V lost 0 bases and J lost 1 base. The CDR3 spans 16 residues. Germline V gene lookup returns CDR1 LNHNV and CDR2 YYDKDF (reference sequence). This chain's CDR3 is CATSRDSGVNTGELFF. As DNA, the CDR3 is TGTGCCACCAGCAGAGATAGCGGGGTGAACACCGGGGAGCTGTTTTTT.

The V gene is TRBV9, the J gene TRBJ2-3; perhaps D is TRBD1 or TRBD2 (5 bases each). Germline values: CDR1 SGDLS, CDR2 YYNGEE. The CDR3 runs to 12 residues. V shed 2 bases and J shed 11 bases, with 12 bases lying between them. This CDR3 reads CASSVGRDGQYF. In DNA, the CDR3 is TGTGCCAGCAGCGTGGGACGGGACGGGCAGTATTTT.

The chain carries TRBV7-9 and TRBJ2-1; 8 bases align to TRBD1. V was clipped by 2 bases and J by 3 bases; unmatched bases: 3. Germline lookup yields CDR1 SEHNR and CDR2 FQNEAQ (reference sequence). The CDR3 length is 15 residues. The chain's CDR3 is CASSLSGTGYNEQFF. CDR3 DNA sequence: TGTGCCAGCAGCTTATCGGGGACAGGCTACAATGAGCAGTTCTTC.

The V and J genes are TRBV9 and TRBJ2-1, with 8 bases matching TRBD2. V lost 4 bases, J lost 6 bases, and 6 bases stayed unmatched. Germline assignment: CDR1 SGDLS and CDR2 YYNGEE. The CDR3 covers 14 residues. This CDR3 is CASSPGLEGNEQFF. The CDR3 DNA reads as TGTGCCAGCAGCCCGGGACTAGAGGGCAATGAGCAGTTCTTC.

In DNA form, the CDR3 reads TGTGCCAGCAGCCCTCAAGGAGCGGGGGACCCTTTGGATGAGCAGTTCTTC. This sequence encodes CASSPQGAGDPLDEQFF. The genes are TRBV5-6 and TRBJ2-1; 8 bases match TRBD2. Germline V gene lookup returns CDR1 SGHDT and CDR2 YYEEEE. This CDR3 contains 17 residues. V dropped 4 bases and J dropped 8; count of bases not matched to a gene: 17.

This clone has a handful of counts. The chain is built from TRBV5-6 and TRBJ2-2, with 7 nucleotides matching TRBD2. The CDR3 totals 16 residues. Losses at the gene ends were 3 bases for V and 2 bases for J; bases not matched to a gene: 7. Germline values: CDR1 SGHDT, CDR2 YYEEEE. This CDR3 is CASSYLSGVNTGELFF. CDR3 bases: TGTGCCAGCAGCTACTTAAGCGGGGTCAACACCGGGGAGCTGTTTTTT.

With regard to this clone: The sample contains more than one DNA sequence encoding this CDR3. The chain uses TRBV7-9 and TRBJ2-7, with a possible D match to TRBD2 (6 bases). V lost 5 bases and J lost 4, with 9 bases in between. This CDR3 has 12 amino acids. Per germline, CDR1 SEHNR and CDR2 FQNEAQ (reference sequence). CDR3 loop: CASSHGTYEQYF. The CDR3 DNA is TGTGCCAGCAGCCACGGGACTTACGAGCAGTACTTC.